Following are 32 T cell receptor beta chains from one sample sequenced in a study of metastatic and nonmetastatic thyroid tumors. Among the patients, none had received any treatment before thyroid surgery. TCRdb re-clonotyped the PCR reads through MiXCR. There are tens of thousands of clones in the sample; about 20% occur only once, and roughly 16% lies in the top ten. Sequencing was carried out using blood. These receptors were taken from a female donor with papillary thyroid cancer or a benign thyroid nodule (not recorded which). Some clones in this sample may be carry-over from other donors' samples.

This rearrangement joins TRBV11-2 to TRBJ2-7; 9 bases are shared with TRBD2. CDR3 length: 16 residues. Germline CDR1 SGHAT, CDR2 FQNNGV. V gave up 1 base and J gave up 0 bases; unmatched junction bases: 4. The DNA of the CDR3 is TGTGCCAGCAGCTTAGGTGATAGCGGGAGCTCCTACGAGCAGTACTTC. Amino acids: CASSLGDSGSSYEQYF. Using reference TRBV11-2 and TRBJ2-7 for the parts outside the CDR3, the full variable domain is EAGVAQSPRYKIIEKRQSVAFWCNPISGHATLYWYQQILGQGPKLLIQFQNNGVVDDSQLPKDRFSAERLKGVDSTLKIQPAKLEDSAVYLCASSLGDSGSSYEQYFGPGTRLTVT.

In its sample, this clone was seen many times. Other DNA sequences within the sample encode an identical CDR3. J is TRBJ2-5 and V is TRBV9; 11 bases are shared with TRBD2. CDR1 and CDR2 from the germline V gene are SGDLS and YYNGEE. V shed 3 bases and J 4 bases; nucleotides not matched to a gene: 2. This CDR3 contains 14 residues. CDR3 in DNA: TGTGCCAGCAGCGACCTAGCGGGAGGAGAGACCCAGTACTTC. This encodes CASSDLAGGETQYF.

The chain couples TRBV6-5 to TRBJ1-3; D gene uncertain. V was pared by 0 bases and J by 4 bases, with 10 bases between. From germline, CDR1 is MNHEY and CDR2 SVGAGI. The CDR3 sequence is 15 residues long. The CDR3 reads CASSYSRRSGNTIYF. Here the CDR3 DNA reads TGTGCCAGCAGTTACTCGAGGAGGTCCGGAAACACCATATATTTT.

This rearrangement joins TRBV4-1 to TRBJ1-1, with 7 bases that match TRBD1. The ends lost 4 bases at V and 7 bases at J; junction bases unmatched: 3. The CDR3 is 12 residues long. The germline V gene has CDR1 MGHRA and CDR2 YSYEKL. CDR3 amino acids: CASSPRGGEAFF. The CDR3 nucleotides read TGCGCCAGCAGCCCCAGGGGGGGTGAAGCTTTCTTT.

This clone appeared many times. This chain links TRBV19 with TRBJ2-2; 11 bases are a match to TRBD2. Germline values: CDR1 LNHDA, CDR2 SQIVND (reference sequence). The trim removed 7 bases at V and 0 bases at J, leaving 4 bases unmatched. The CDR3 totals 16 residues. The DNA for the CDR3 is TGTGCCAGTATGAGACTAGCGGGAACGAACACCGGGGAGCTGTTTTTT. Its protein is CASMRLAGTNTGELFF. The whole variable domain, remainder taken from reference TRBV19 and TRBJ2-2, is DGGITQSPKYLFRKEGQNVTLSCEQNLNHDAMYWYRQDPGQGLRLIYYSQIVNDFQKGDIAEGYSVSREKKESFPLTVTSAQKNPTAFYLCASMRLAGTNTGELFFGEGSRLTVL.

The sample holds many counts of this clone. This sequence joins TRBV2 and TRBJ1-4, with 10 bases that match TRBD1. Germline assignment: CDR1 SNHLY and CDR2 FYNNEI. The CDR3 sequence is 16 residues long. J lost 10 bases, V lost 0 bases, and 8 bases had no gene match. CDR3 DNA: TGTGCCAGCAGTGAAGCGACCGGACAGGGGGAGGTAAAACTGTTTTTT. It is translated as CASSEATGQGEVKLFF.

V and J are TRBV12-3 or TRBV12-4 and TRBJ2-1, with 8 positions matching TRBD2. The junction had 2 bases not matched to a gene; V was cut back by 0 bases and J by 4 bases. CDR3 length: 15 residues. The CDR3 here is CASSLASGVYNEQFF. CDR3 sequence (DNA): TGTGCCAGCAGTTTAGCTAGCGGGGTTTACAATGAGCAGTTCTTC.

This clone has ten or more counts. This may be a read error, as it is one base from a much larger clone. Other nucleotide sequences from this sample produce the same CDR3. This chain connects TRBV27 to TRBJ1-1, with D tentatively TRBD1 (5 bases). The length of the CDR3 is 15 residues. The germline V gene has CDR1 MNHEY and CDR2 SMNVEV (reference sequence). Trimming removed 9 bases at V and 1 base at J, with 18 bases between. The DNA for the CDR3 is TGTGCCAGTAGTGCCAGGGCCCCCCGGAACACTGAAGCTTTCTTT. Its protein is CASSARAPRNTEAFF.

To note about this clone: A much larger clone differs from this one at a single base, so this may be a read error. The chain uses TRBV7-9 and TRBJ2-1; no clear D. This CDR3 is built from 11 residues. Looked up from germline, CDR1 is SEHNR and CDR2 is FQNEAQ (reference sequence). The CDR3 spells CAISPYNEQFF. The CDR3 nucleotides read TGTGCCATCAGCCCCTACAATGAGCAGTTCTTC.

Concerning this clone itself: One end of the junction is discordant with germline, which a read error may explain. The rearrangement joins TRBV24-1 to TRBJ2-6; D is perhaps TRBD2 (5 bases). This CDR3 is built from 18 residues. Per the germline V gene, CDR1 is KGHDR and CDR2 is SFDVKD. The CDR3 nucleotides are TGTGCCACCAGTGACGCTTTGGGAGTCACTTCTGTGGCCAACGTCCTGACTTTC. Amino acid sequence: CATSDALGVTSVANVLTF.

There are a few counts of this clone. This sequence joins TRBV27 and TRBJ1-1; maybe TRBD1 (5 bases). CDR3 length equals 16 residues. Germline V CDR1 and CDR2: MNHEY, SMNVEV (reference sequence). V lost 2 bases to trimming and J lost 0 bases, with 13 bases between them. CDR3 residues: CASSLGIGAMNTEAFF. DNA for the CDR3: TGTGCCAGCAGTTTAGGAATCGGGGCTATGAACACTGAAGCTTTCTTT.

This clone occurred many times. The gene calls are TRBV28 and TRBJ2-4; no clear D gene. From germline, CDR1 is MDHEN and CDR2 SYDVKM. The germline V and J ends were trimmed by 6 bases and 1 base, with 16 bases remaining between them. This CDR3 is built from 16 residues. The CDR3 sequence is CASSPLLGPAKNIQYF. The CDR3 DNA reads TGTGCCAGCAGCCCCTTATTAGGGCCGGCCAAAAACATTCAGTACTTC.

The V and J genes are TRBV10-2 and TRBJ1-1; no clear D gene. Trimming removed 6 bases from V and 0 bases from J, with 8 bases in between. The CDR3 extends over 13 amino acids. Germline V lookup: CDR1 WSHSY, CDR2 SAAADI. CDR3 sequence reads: CASSLQMNTEAFF. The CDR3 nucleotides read TGCGCCAGCAGCTTACAGATGAACACTGAAGCTTTCTTT.

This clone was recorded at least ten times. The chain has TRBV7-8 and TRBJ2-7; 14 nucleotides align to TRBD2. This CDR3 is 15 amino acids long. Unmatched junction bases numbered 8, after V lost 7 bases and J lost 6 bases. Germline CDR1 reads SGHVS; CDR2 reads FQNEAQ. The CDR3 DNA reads TGTGCCAGCATCCAGACTAGCGGGAGGGCCGTCGAGCAGTACTTC. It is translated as CASIQTSGRAVEQYF.

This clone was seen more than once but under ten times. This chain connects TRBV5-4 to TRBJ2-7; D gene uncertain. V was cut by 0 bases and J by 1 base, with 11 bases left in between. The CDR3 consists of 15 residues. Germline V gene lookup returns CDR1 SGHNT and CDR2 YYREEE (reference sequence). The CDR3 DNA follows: TGTGCCAGCAGCTTGGCCGGACCACCTTCCTACGAGCAGTACTTC. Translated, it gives CASSLAGPPSYEQYF. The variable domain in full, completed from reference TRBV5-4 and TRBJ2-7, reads ETGVTQSPTHLIKTRGQQVTLRCSSQSGHNTVSWYQQALGQGPQFIFQYYREEENGRGNFPPRFSGLQFPNYSSELNVNALELDDSALYLCASSLAGPPSYEQYFGPGTRLTVT.

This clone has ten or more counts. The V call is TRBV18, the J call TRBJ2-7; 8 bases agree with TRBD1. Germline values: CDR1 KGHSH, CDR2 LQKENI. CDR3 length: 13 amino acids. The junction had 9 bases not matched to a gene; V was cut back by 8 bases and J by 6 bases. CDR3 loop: CASAGQGAPEQYF. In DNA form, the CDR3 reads TGTGCCAGCGCGGGGCAGGGGGCGCCCGAGCAGTACTTC.

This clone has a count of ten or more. The CDR3 region is CASTHRGGGYTF. The DNA of the CDR3 is TGTGCCAGTACCCATAGGGGTGGTGGCTACACCTTC. The gene calls are TRBV19 and TRBJ1-2, with a possible D match to TRBD1 (5 bases). The CDR3 extends over 12 amino acids. CDR1 LNHDA and CDR2 SQIVND come from the germline V gene (reference sequence). V was shortened by 7 bases and J by 7 bases, with 13 bases between the two germline ends.

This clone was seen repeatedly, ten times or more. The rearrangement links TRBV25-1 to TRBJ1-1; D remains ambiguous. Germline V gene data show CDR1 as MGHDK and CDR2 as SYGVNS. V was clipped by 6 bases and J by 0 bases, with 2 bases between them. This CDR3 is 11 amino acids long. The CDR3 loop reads CASSLNTEAFF. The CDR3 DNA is TGTGCCAGCAGCCTGAACACTGAAGCTTTCTTT.

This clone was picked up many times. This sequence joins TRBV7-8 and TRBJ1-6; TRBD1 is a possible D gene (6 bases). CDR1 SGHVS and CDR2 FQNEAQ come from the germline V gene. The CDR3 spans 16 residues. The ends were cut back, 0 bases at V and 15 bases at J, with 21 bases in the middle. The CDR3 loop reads CASSLAPRDKIVVLHF. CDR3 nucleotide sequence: TGTGCCAGCAGCTTAGCGCCCCGGGACAAAATAGTAGTCCTCCACTTT.

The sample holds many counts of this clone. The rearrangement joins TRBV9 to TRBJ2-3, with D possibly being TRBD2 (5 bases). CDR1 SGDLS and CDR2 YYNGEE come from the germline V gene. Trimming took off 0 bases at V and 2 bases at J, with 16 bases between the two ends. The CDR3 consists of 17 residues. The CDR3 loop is CASSVALLASPTDTQYF. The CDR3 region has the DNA TGTGCCAGCAGCGTAGCTTTGCTAGCCTCCCCCACAGATACGCAGTATTTT. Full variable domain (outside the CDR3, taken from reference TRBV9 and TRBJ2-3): DSGVTQTPKHLITATGQRVTLRCSPRSGDLSVYWYQQSLDQGLQFLIQYYNGEERAKGNILERFSAQQFPDLHSELNLSSLELGDSALYFCASSVALLASPTDTQYFGPGTRLTVL.

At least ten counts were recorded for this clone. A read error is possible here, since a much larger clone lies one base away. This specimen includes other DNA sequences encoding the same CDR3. The CDR3 region has the DNA TGTGCCAGCAGCCCAACAGGGACTGAAGCTTTCTTT. Translation gives CASSPTGTEAFF. The chain is built from TRBV3-1 and TRBJ1-1; D may be TRBD1 (6 bases). Per the germline V gene, CDR1 is LGHDT and CDR2 is YNNKEL (reference sequence). The CDR3 length is 12 residues. V was clipped by 4 bases and J by 5 bases, with 8 bases between them. Filled out from reference TRBV3-1 and TRBJ1-1, the complete variable domain reads DTAVSQTPKYLVTQMGNDKSIKCEQNLGHDTMYWYKQDSKKFLKIMFSYNNKELIINETVPNRFSPKSPDKAHLNLHINSLELGDSAVYFCASSPTGTEAFFGQGTRLTVV.

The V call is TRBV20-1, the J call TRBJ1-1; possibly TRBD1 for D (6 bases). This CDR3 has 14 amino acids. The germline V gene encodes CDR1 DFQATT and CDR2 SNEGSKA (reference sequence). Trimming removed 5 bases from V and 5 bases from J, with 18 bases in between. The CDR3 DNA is TGCAGTGCTTCGTTAAGGGGGGTAGAGACTGAAGCTTTCTTT. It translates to CSASLRGVETEAFF.

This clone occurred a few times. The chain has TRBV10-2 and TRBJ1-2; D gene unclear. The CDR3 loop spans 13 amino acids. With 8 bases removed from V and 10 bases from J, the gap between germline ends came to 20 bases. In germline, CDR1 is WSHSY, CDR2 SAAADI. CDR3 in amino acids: CASAGMGGNLYTF. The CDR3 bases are TGCGCCAGCGCCGGGATGGGAGGGAATCTCTACACCTTC.

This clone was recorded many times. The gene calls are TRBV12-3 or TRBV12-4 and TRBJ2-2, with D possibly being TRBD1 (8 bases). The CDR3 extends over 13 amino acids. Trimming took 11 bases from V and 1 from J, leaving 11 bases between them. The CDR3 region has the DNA TGTGCCCACAGGGGGGGGAACACCGGGGAGCTGTTTTTT. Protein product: CAHRGGNTGELFF.

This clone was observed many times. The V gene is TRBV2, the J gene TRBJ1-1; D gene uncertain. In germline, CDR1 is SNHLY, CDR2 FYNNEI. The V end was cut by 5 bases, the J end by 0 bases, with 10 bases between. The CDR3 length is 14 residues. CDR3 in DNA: TGTGCCAGCAGTAGAGACCGGCTGAACACTGAAGCTTTCTTT. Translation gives CASSRDRLNTEAFF.

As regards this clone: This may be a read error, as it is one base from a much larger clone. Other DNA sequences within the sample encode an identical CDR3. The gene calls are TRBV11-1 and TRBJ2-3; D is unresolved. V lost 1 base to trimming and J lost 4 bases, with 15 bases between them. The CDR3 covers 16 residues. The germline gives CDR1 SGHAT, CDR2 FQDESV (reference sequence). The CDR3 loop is CASSLEGTAPADTQYF. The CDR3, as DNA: TGTGCCAGCAGCTTAGAGGGTACAGCCCCCGCAGATACGCAGTATTTT.

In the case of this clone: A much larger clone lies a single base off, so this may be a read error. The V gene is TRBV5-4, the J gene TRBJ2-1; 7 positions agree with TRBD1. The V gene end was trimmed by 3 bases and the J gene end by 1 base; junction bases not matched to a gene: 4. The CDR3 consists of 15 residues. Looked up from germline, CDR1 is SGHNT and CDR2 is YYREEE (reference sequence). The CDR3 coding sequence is TGTGCCAGCAGCTACTCGGGACAGTCCTACAATGAGCAGTTCTTC. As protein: CASSYSGQSYNEQFF. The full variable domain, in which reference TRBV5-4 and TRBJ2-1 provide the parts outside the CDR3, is ETGVTQSPTHLIKTRGQQVTLRCSSQSGHNTVSWYQQALGQGPQFIFQYYREEENGRGNFPPRFSGLQFPNYSSELNVNALELDDSALYLCASSYSGQSYNEQFFGPGTRLTVL.

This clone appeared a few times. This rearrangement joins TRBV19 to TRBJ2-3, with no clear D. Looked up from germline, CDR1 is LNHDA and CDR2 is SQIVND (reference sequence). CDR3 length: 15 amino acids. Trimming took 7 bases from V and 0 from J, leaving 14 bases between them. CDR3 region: CASTRSITSTDTQYF. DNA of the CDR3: TGTGCCAGTACCCGGTCGATAACTAGCACAGATACGCAGTATTTT.

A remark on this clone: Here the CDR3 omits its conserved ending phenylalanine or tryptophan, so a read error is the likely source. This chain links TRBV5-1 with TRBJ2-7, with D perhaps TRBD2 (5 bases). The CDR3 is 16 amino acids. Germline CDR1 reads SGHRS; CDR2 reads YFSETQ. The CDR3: CASSASPAQRTYDQYL. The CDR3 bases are TGCGCCAGCAGCGCTAGCCCAGCACAGCGTACCTACGATCAGTACCTC.

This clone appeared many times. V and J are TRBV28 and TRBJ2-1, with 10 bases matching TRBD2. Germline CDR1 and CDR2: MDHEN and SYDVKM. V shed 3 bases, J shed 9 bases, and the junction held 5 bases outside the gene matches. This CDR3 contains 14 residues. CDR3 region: CASSLLAGDTEQFF. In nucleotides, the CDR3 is TGTGCCAGCAGTTTGCTAGCGGGAGATACTGAGCAGTTCTTC.

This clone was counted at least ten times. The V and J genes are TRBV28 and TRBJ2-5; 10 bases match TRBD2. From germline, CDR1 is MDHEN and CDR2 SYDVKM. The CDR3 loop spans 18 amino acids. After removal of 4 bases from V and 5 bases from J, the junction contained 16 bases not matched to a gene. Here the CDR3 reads CASSSSRTSGWVWETQYF. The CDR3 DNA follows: TGTGCCAGCAGTTCTAGCCGGACTAGCGGTTGGGTATGGGAGACCCAGTACTTC. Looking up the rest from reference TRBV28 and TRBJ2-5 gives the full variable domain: DVKVTQSSRYLVKRTGEKVFLECVQDMDHENMFWYRQDPGLGLRLIYFSYDVKMKEKGDIPEGYSVSREKKERFSLILESASTNQTSMYLCASSSSRTSGWVWETQYFGPGTRLLVL.

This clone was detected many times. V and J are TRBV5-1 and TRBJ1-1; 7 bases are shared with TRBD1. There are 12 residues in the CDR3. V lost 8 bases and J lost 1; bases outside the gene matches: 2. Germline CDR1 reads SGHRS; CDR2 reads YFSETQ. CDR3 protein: CASRTGNTEAFF. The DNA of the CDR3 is TGCGCCAGTAGGACAGGGAACACTGAAGCTTTCTTT.